This T cell receptor beta chain was sequenced for a study of T cell responses to AZD1222 COVID-19 vaccine. Study findings and constraints: Repertoire sampling was restricted to post-peak T cell response timepoints. Donors were mostly white British, more females; clonal diversity possibly underestimated. CD4 TCRs covered the whole spike, strongest at regions 160-218 and 743-854.

TCRdb's copy holds only in-frame clones and misses some; the assay was immunoSEQ multiplex PCR. This table holds about 96,000 clones, 90% found once. The V end was cut by 8 bases, the J end by 8 bases, with 22 bases between. The CDR3 extends over 15 amino acids. The V gene's germline CDR1 is SGHTA and CDR2 FQGNSA. Remarks on this clone: The antigen remains undetermined.

Specimen: peripheral blood, collected on day 0 of AZD1222 vaccination. The J gene is TRBJ2-1, the V gene TRBV7-2; maybe TRBD2 (7 bases). This sequence was found in an adult in good health. The chain's CDR3 is CASEKGGASRHEQFF. The CDR3 nucleotides are TGTGCCAGCGAAAAGGGGGGGGCTAGCCGTCATGAGCAGTTCTTC.